This TCR beta chain came from a study of beta chain features in type 1 diabetes. Across the whole study: In age, gender and cell yields, patients were similar to healthy donors. General observations from the study: It was possible that PCR favored shorter templates, equally so in patients and controls.

Markers CD45RO/CCR7/CD25/CD127/CD95/CD27 served to sort CD4+ naive, central memory, regulatory and stem cell-like memory cells. What was sequenced were expressed TCRB transcripts, since all of the isolated RNA had been reverse transcribed. The average output of naive, central memory and regulatory T cell samples was approximately 3.8 million reads. TCRdb's table, derived via immunoSEQ multiplex PCR, lists solely in-frame clones and lacks some. This table holds 240,000 or so clones, 25% to 30% found once. As to this clone: Its specificity is unknown.

V was clipped by 8 bases and J by 3 bases, with 16 bases between them. This CDR3 contains 14 residues. CDR1 and CDR2 from the germline V gene are MGHDK and SYGVNS. The clonotype comes from a man aged 25-40 years in good health. The specimen sequenced was central memory CD4+ T cells from blood. This chain connects TRBV25-1 to TRBJ2-5, with TRBD2 as a possible D gene (5 bases). As DNA, the CDR3 is TGTGCCAGCGGGAGAGCCGGGGTTGAAGAGACCCAGTACTTC. Protein sequence: CASGRAGVEETQYF.